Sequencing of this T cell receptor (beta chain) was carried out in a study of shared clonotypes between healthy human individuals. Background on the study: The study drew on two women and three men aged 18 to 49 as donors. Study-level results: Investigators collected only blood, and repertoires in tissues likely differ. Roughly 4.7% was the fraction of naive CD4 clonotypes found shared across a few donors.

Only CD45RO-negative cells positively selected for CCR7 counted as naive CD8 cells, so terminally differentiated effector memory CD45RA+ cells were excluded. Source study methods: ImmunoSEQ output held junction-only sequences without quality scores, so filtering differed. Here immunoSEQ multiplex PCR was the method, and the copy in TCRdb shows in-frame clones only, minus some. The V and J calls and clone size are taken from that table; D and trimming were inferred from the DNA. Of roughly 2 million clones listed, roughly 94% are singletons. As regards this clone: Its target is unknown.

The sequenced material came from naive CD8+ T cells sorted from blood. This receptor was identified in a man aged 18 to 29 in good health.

In DNA form, the CDR3 reads TGCGCCAGCAGCTTAGACAGTGGAGGAGATGGCTACACCTTC. Amino acids: CASSLDSGGDGYTF. The rearrangement links TRBV5-1 to TRBJ1-2, with D tentatively TRBD1 (5 bases). The V and J ends lost 2 bases and 6 bases respectively, with 14 bases between them. The germline V gene encodes CDR1 SGHRS and CDR2 YFSETQ. The CDR3 is 14 residues long.